Listed here is a single TCR beta chain. The data derive from a study of shared clonotypes between healthy human individuals. CDR1 and CDR2 from the germline V gene are SGHVS and FNYEAQ. The germline V and J ends were trimmed by 2 bases and 4 bases, with 11 bases remaining between them. The CDR3 runs to 15 residues. Positive CCR7 selection of CD45RO-negative cells yielded the naive CD8 cells, and terminally differentiated effector memory CD45RA+ cells were excluded. Here immunoSEQ multiplex PCR was the method, and the copy in TCRdb shows in-frame clones only, minus some. The sample lists some 2 million clones, around 96% occurring once.

This chain links TRBV7-6 with TRBJ2-2; TRBD1 might be the D (5 bases). The TCR sequence derives from a man aged 18 to 29 in good health. What was sequenced was naive CD8+ T cells sorted from blood. CDR3 sequence: CASSLQGAGTGELFF. For the CDR3, the DNA is TGTGCCAGCAGCTTACAAGGGGCCGGCACCGGGGAGCTGTTTTTT.